This T cell receptor beta chain was captured in a study of blood T cell repertoires in COVID-19. Across the study: From the United States, Italy and Spain came samples of acute and convalescent COVID-19.

Libraries were prepared by immunoSEQ multiplex PCR; TCRdb keeps only in-frame clonotypes and omits some of them. The sample lists over 95,000 clones, 70% to 90% occurring once. The CDR3 extends over 17 amino acids. Germline trimming cut 0 bases from V and 0 bases from J; bases unmatched to any gene: 5. CDR1 and CDR2 from the germline V gene are MGHRA and YSYEKL. This sequence was found in a man aged 40-55 years with acute or convalescent COVID-19. This chain connects TRBV4-1 to TRBJ2-5, with TRBD2 matching 9 bases. The sequencing sample was made of peripheral blood. CDR3 residues: CASSQEERGAHQETQYF. The CDR3 DNA sequence: TGCGCCAGCAGCCAAGAAGAGCGGGGGGCCCACCAAGAGACCCAGTACTTC.